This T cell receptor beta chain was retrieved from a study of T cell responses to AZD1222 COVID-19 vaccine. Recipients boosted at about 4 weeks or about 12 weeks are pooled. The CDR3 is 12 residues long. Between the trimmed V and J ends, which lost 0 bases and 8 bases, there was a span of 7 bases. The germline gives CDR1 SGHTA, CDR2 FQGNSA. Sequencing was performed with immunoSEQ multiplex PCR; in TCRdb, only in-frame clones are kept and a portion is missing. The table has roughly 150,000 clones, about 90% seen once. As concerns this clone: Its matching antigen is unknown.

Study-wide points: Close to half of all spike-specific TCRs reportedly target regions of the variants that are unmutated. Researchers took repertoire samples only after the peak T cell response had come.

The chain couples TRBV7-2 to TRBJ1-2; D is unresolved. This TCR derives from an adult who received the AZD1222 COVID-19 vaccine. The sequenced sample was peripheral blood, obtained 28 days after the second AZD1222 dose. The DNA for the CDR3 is TGTGCCAGCAGCTTAGCGCAAGGGGGCTACACCTTC. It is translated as CASSLAQGGYTF. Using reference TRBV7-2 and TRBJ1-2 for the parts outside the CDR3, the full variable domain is GAGVSQSPSNKVTEKGKDVELRCDPISGHTALYWYRQSLGQGLEFLIYFQGNSAPDKSGLPSDRFSAERTGGSVSTLTIQRTQQEDSAVYLCASSLAQGGYTFGSGTRLTVV.